The 14 T cell receptor beta chains listed next were all sequenced from one sample in a study of blood T cells in healthy people across ages. A sample-barcoded 5' primer and a J-beta primer mix were used in a second PCR of about 6 to 11 cycles. TCRdb used MiXCR to reprocess the 5' RACE reads, holding one entry per CDR3 protein. The table has roughly 650,000 distinct CDR3 sequences, roughly 32% seen once; the top ten hold 15%. The source material was blood. The receptors were sampled from a woman of 80 years or more in good health.

On this clonotype: A much bigger clone sits one base away, suggesting this may be a read error. This chain links TRBV7-9 with TRBJ2-1; TRBD2 agrees at 10 bases. The CDR3 runs to 15 residues. V was clipped by 5 bases and J by 13 bases; unmatched bases: 14. The germline V gene encodes CDR1 SEHNR and CDR2 FQNEAQ (reference sequence). As DNA, the CDR3 is TGTGCCAGCAGCCCAGGGGGACTAGCGAGGCAGACCCAGTTCTTC. This gives the protein CASSPGGLARQTQFF.

CDR3 bases: TGTGCCAGCAGCCCCGGGTTAGCCGGGGAGCTGTTTTTT. Residues: CASSPGLAGELFF. The J gene is TRBJ2-2, the V gene TRBV11-2, with D uncertain. This CDR3 is 13 amino acids long. V lost 5 bases and J 6 bases, leaving 10 bases between the germline ends. The germline gives CDR1 SGHAT, CDR2 FQNNGV.

With regard to this clonotype: This CDR3 fails to terminate in the conserved phenylalanine or tryptophan, so it likely reflects a read error. J is TRBJ1-6 and V is TRBV5-1, with 7 bases fitting TRBD1. Unmatched junction bases numbered 14, after V lost 3 bases and J lost 5 bases. This CDR3 spans 18 amino acids. Germline V gene sequence: CDR1 SGHRS, CDR2 YFSETQ. CDR3 in DNA: TGCGCCAGCAGCTGGCAAACTACAGGGGTAAATGATAATTCACCCCTCCACTTG. Its protein product is CASSWQTTGVNDNSPLHL.

At least ten counts were recorded for this clonotype. The J gene is TRBJ2-3, the V gene TRBV29-1; 8 bases are shared with TRBD2. Germline V gene sequence: CDR1 SQVTM, CDR2 ANQGSEA. This CDR3 is built from 11 residues. V was clipped by 5 bases and J by 14 bases; unmatched bases: 9. CDR3 DNA sequence: TGCAGCGTTAGCCTAGCGGGTCAAACGTATTTT. Protein sequence: CSVSLAGQTYF.

Of note for this clonotype: One base away lies a much larger clone, so this may be a sequencing read error. The V and J genes are TRBV11-2 and TRBJ2-2; the D gene is possibly TRBD2 (6 bases). In germline, CDR1 is SGHAT, CDR2 FQNNGV. The CDR3 has 13 amino acids. The CDR3 DNA sequence: TGTGCCAGCAGCTTATTGAACACCGGGGGGCTGTTTTTT. Translated, it gives CASSLLNTGGLFF.

The sample holds many counts of this clonotype. The genes are TRBV24-1 and TRBJ2-1, with a weak D call TRBD1 (6 bases). CDR1 is KGHDR and CDR2 is SFDVKD in the germline V gene. The CDR3 has 14 amino acids. V lost 2 bases, J lost 5 bases, and 9 bases lay in between. The CDR3 protein is CATSDYRADNEQFF. The CDR3 DNA sequence: TGTGCCACCAGTGATTACAGGGCCGACAATGAGCAGTTCTTC.

A word on this clonotype: It may be a read error: a sequence one base away is much more abundant. The chain joins TRBV7-2 to TRBJ2-4; D ambiguous. Looked up from germline, CDR1 is SGHTA and CDR2 is FQGNSA. V was cut by 5 bases and J by 13 bases, with 18 bases left in between. This CDR3 region has 13 residues. The CDR3 DNA reads as TGTGCCAGCAGCCAGCTGGCAACAGAGGCCCAGTACTTC. Translated, it gives CASSQLATEAQYF.

This clonotype showed up just a few times. This chain uses TRBV7-9 with TRBJ1-2; 7 nucleotides line up with TRBD1. CDR1 is SEHNR and CDR2 is FQNEAQ in the germline V gene (reference sequence). CDR3 length: 15 amino acids. Trimming removed 2 bases from V and 5 bases from J; junction bases left unmatched: 8. CDR3 residues: CASSLWGDREYGYTF. The CDR3, as DNA: TGTGCCAGCAGCTTATGGGGAGACAGGGAATATGGCTACACCTTC.

The chain uses TRBV28 and TRBJ1-2; 9 bases are a match to TRBD1. This CDR3 contains 14 residues. J lost 7 bases, V lost 7 bases, and 10 bases had no gene match. The germline V gene has CDR1 MDHEN and CDR2 SYDVKM. This chain's CDR3 is CASNQGQGSRGYTF. The CDR3 DNA reads as TGTGCCAGCAACCAAGGACAGGGGTCTCGTGGCTACACCTTC.

As concerns this clonotype: A much larger clone differs from this one at a single base, so this may be a read error. This chain connects TRBV3-1 to TRBJ2-5, with 14 positions matching TRBD2. The germline gives CDR1 LGHDT, CDR2 YNNKEL (reference sequence). The CDR3 is 17 amino acids. CDR3 sequence: CARSREGTSGGRETQYF. In DNA form, the CDR3 reads TGTGCCCGCAGCCGAGAGGGGACTAGCGGGGGACGAGAGACCCAGTACTTC.

CDR3: CASTGTSGDNEQFF. In DNA, the CDR3 is TGTGCCAGCACAGGGACTAGCGGGGACAATGAGCAGTTCTTC. V gene TRBV9 combines with J gene TRBJ2-1, with 13 bases identical to TRBD2. V lost 6 bases to trimming and J lost 5 bases; unmatched junction nucleotides: 2. Germline assignment: CDR1 SGDLS and CDR2 YYNGEE. The CDR3 loop spans 14 amino acids.

A few counts support this clonotype. One end of the junction does not line up with germline, which may come from a read error. This rearrangement joins TRBV4-2 to TRBJ1-4; D ambiguous. Germline V gene lookup returns CDR1 LGHNA and CDR2 YNFKEQ. The CDR3 sequence is 14 residues long. The CDR3 reads CASSQQPDDEKRFF. CDR3 DNA sequence: TGTGCCAGCAGTCAGCAGCCGGACGATGAAAAACGGTTTTTT.

At least ten counts were recorded for this clonotype. This chain connects TRBV4-3 to TRBJ1-2, with a possible D match to TRBD1 (6 bases). V shed 0 bases and J shed 8 bases, with 13 bases lying between them. The CDR3 consists of 14 residues. Germline CDR1 is LGHNA and CDR2 is YSLEER. In DNA, the CDR3 is TGCGCCAGCAGCCAAGATACAGGGCCAGGCGGCTACACCTTC. Residues: CASSQDTGPGGYTF.

The sample holds many counts of this clonotype. The J gene is TRBJ1-5, the V gene TRBV7-8; 9 bases are a match to TRBD1. The CDR3 contains 16 residues. The J segment lost 1 base and the V segment lost 7 bases, leaving 8 bases of the junction unmatched. CDR1 SGHVS and CDR2 FQNEAQ come from the germline V gene. The CDR3 DNA reads as TGTGCCAGCACCCTAGGGACAGGGCGAAGCAATCAGCCCCAGCATTTT. This sequence encodes CASTLGTGRSNQPQHF.